The present T cell receptor (beta chain) was sequenced within a study of graft-versus-host responses after intestinal transplantation. Study as a whole: Multivisceral, liver-intestinal, or isolated intestinal grafts went to recipients.

Stimulators, some 200,000 irradiated and violet-dye-labeled cells, were plated with some 200,000 CFSE-labeled responder cells. The repertoire was sequenced with immunoSEQ multiplex PCR; TCRdb's copy has only in-frame clones and lacks some. Found here are roughly 20,000 clones, 50% to 65% of them singletons; the top ten hold 1%. General study results and limits: Investigators detected GvH clones in recipient marrow, with some emerging earlier in ileum or blood.

This TCR was recovered from a human patient who received an intestinal transplant. The sample consisted of alloreactive CD4+ T cells from a mixed lymphocyte reaction culture, taken before intestinal transplant. Indicated subset: CFSE-low proliferating T cells sorted from roughly six-day pre-transplant mixed lymphocyte reaction (GvH or HvG direction).

The CDR3 loop is CASSPHGSSNTGELFF. CDR3 in DNA: TGTGCCAGCTCACCCCACGGGAGCAGCAACACCGGGGAGCTGTTTTTT. V and J are TRBV2 and TRBJ2-2; a possible D gene is TRBD2 (6 bases). The CDR3 covers 16 residues. Germline CDR1 SNHLY, CDR2 FYNNEI. Trimming removed 8 bases from V and 2 bases from J, with 18 bases in between.